Below, 10 T cell receptor beta chains from the same sample are listed, as sequenced in a study of early stage breast cancer tumors (dated by TCRdb to 2017 to 2019). Library construction relied on the immunoSEQ multiplex PCR assay. TCRdb mirrors the immuneACCESS table, restricted to in-frame sequences. Some clones are absent from its copies; in checked studies, under half trace to an unresolved V gene, and the reason for the others is unknown. This sample comprises approximately 52,000 clones, approximately 80% of them detected only once. 1.4% of the sample rests with the top ten. Sequenced input: blood. These receptor sequences come from a person between 50 and 60 years old with breast cancer.

The genes are TRBV30 and TRBJ2-3, with a tentative D call TRBD2 (6 bases). Between the trimmed V and J ends, which lost 0 bases and 3 bases, there was a span of 10 bases. Germline CDR1 is GTSNPN and CDR2 is SVGIG (reference sequence). The length of the CDR3 is 14 residues. This CDR3 is CAWSVRGGTDTQYF. The CDR3 bases are TGTGCCTGGAGTGTACGTGGGGGGACAGATACGCAGTATTTT.

The rearrangement links TRBV5-4 to TRBJ2-7, with D possibly called TRBD1 or TRBD2 (5 bases each). The germline gives CDR1 SGHNT, CDR2 YYREEE (reference sequence). Trimming left V 4 bases short and J 7 bases short, with 21 bases between. The CDR3 is 15 amino acids. As DNA, the CDR3 is TGTGCCAGCAGCCACTATACGGGACCCTCGAGTGAGCAGTACTTC. This codes for CASSHYTGPSSEQYF.

This clone occurred once. The chain carries TRBV6-5 and TRBJ1-1; D unclear. CDR1 and CDR2 from the germline V gene are MNHEY and SVGAGI. The CDR3 has 13 amino acids. Trimming took off 5 bases at V and 1 base at J, with 8 bases between the two ends. This CDR3 is CASSKLRNTEAFF. In DNA form, the CDR3 reads TGTGCCAGCAGTAAGCTCAGGAACACTGAAGCTTTCTTT.

V is TRBV6-1 and J is TRBJ1-1; no clear D gene. The ends were cut back, 7 bases at V and 0 bases at J, with 9 bases in the middle. Per germline, CDR1 MNHNS and CDR2 SASEGT. There are 13 residues in the CDR3. CDR3: CASIRVMNTEAFF. The DNA of the CDR3 is TGTGCCAGCATTAGGGTCATGAACACTGAAGCTTTCTTT.

The CDR3 is CASSPRRGGPTEAFF. The CDR3 DNA reads as TGTGCCAGCTCACCGAGGCGGGGGGGCCCCACTGAAGCTTTCTTT. V usage is TRBV18 and J usage is TRBJ1-1; maybe TRBD1 (6 bases). This CDR3 is built from 15 residues. Germline CDR1 reads KGHSH; CDR2 reads LQKENI. Trimming stripped 3 bases from V and 4 bases from J, with 15 bases between.

The chain couples TRBV10-2 to TRBJ2-3; 10 positions agree with TRBD1. Germline lookup yields CDR1 WSHSY and CDR2 SAAADI. The CDR3 length is 17 residues. The V gene end was trimmed by 3 bases and the J gene end by 1 base; junction bases not matched to a gene: 7. CDR3 region: CASSDGTGVVGTDTQYF. CDR3 nucleotide sequence: TGCGCCAGCAGTGATGGGACAGGGGTGGTCGGCACAGATACGCAGTATTTT.

V is TRBV14 and J is TRBJ2-7; either TRBD1 or TRBD2 may fit D (5 bases each). V shed 3 bases and J shed 7 bases, with 7 bases lying between them. The CDR3 covers 11 residues. The germline V gene encodes CDR1 SGHDN and CDR2 FVKESK. Here the CDR3 reads CASSQGVEQYF. DNA of the CDR3: TGTGCCAGCAGCCAGGGGGTTGAGCAGTACTTC.

V and J are TRBV6-5 and TRBJ2-7, with D perhaps matching TRBD1 or TRBD2 (5 bases each). This CDR3 has 16 residues. Trimming took off 0 bases at V and 3 bases at J, with 15 bases between the two ends. Germline V gene sequence: CDR1 MNHEY, CDR2 SVGAGI. Here the CDR3 DNA reads TGTGCCAGCAGTTACTCGTTCTCGGGACGGATCTACGAGCAGTACTTC. Its translation is CASSYSFSGRIYEQYF.

The rearrangement links TRBV4-1 to TRBJ2-1, with 9 bases identical to TRBD1. CDR1 MGHRA and CDR2 YSYEKL come from the germline V gene. The CDR3 totals 17 residues. V gave up 3 bases and J gave up 5 bases; unmatched junction bases: 11. CDR3 amino acids: CASSHGRGTGPDNEQFF. CDR3 nucleotide sequence: TGCGCCAGCAGCCACGGCCGGGGGACAGGGCCCGACAATGAGCAGTTCTTC.

The rearrangement joins TRBV19 to TRBJ2-3; 8 bases fit TRBD1. The J segment lost 2 bases and the V segment lost 9 bases, leaving 7 bases of the junction unmatched. The germline V gene encodes CDR1 LNHDA and CDR2 SQIVND (reference sequence). The CDR3 is 14 residues long. CDR3 bases: TGTGCCAGCGGGACAGGCCTTTACACAGATACGCAGTATTTT. Its protein product is CASGTGLYTDTQYF.